This T cell receptor beta chain was sequenced during a study of shared clonotypes between healthy human individuals. Turning to this clone: No antigen is known for it.

Findings and limits, study-wide: In having few donors, the study represented limited genetic and exposure-history diversity.

V trimming: 4 bases; J trimming: 5 bases; junction bases outside the gene matches: 10. CDR1 and CDR2 (germline): KGHSH, LQKENI. CDR3 length equals 18 residues. Some clones are missing from TCRdb's copy, which holds only in-frame ones; the method was immunoSEQ multiplex PCR. The sample has hundreds of thousands of clones; roughly 83% are singletons. Donors included only healthy HIV-negative adults lacking recent acute infections or vaccinations. It was around 91 million PBMCs that unsorted samples used for genomic DNA. The origin of this receptor is a woman in her forties in good health. Some clones in this sample may be carry-over from other donors' samples. This chain joins TRBV18 and TRBJ2-2, with 13 positions matching TRBD2. Sequencing used PBMCs. The CDR3 sequence is CASSLDRRLAGGTGELFF. As DNA, the CDR3 is TGTGCCAGCTCACTCGACCGCCGACTAGCGGGAGGTACCGGGGAGCTGTTTTTT.